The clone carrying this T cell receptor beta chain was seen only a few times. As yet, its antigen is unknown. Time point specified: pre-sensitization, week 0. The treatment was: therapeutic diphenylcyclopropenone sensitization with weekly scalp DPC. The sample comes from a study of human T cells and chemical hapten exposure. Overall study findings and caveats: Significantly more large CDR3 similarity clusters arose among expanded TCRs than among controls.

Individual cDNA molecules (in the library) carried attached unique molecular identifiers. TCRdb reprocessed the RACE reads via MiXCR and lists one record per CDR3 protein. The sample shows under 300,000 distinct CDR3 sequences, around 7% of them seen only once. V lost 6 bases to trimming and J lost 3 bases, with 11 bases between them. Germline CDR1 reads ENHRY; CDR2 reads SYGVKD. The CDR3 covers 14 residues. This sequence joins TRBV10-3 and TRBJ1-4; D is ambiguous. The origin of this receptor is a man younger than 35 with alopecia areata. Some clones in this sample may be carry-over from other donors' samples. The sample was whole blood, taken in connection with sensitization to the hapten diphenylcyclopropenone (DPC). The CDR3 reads CAIRDRVSNEKLFF. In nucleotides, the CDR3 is TGTGCCATCAGGGACCGGGTCTCTAATGAAAAACTGTTTTTT.